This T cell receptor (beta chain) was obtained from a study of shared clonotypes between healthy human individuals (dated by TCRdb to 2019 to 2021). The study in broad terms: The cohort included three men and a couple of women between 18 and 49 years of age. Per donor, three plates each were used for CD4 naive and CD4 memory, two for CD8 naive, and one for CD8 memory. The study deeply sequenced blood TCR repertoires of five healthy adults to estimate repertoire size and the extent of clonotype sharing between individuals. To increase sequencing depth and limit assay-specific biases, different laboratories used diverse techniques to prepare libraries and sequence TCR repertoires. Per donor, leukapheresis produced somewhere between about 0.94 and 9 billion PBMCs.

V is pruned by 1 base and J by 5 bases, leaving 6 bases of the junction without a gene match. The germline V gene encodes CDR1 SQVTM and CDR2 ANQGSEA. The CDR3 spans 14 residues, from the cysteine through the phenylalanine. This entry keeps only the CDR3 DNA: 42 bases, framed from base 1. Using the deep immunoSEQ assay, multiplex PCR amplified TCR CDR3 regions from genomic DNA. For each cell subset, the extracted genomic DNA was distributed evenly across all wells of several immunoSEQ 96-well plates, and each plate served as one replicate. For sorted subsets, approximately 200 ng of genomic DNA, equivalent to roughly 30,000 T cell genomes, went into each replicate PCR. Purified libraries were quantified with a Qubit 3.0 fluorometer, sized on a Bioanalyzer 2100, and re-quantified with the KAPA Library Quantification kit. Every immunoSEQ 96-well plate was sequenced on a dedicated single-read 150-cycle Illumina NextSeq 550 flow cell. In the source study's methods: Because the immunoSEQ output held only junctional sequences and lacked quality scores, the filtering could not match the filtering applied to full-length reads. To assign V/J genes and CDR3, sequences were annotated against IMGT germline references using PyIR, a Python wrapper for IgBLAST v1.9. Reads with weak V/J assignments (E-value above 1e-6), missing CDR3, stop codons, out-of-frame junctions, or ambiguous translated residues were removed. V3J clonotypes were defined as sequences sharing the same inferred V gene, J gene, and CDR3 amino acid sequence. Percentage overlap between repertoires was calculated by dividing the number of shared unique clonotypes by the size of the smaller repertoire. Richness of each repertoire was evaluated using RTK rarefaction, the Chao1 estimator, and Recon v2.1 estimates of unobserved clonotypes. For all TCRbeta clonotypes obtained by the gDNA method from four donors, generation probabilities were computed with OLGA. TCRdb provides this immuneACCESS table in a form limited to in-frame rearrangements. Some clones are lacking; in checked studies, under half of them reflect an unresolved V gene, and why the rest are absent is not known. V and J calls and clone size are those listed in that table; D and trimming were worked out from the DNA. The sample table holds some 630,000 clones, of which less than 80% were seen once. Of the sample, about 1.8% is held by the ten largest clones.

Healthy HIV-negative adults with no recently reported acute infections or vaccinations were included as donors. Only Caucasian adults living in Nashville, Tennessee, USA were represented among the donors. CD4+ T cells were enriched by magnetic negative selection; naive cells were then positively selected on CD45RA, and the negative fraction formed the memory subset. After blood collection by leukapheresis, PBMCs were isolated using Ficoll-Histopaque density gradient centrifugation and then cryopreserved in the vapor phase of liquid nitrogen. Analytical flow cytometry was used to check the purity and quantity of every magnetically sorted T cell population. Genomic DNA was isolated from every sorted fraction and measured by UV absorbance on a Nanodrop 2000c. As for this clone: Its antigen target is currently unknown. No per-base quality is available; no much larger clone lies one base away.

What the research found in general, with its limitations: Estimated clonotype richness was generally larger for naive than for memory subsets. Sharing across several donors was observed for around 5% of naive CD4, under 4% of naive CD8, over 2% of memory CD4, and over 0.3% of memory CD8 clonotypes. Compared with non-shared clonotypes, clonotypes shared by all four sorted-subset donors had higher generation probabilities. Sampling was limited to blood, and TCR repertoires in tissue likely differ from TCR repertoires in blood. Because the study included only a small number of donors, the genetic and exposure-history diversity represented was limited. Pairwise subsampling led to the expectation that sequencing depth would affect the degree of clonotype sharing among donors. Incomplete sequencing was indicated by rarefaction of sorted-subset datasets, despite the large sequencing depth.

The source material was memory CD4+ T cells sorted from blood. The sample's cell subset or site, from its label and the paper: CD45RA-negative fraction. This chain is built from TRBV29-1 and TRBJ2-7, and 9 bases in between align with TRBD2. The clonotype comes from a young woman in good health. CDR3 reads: CSVEGREGRNEQYF. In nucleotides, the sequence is TGCAGCGTTGAAGGGCGGGAGGGTAGAAACGAGCAGTACTTC.